Below are 2 T cell receptor beta chains sequenced from a single sample in a study of CD8 T cells in ankylosing spondylitis. Each CDR3 protein gets one entry after TCRdb re-called the 5' RACE reads with MiXCR. The sample has 250,000 to 400,000 distinct CDR3 sequences; approximately 10% are singletons. The sample was blood, either unsorted or a sorted T cell fraction (not recorded which). These receptors were obtained from a female donor with ankylosing spondylitis or in good health (not recorded which).

This clonotype appeared many times. The rearrangement links TRBV11-2 to TRBJ2-7; D possibly corresponds to TRBD1 (6 bases). V shed 4 bases and J shed 0 bases, with 13 bases lying between them. CDR1 and CDR2 (germline): SGHAT, FQNNGV. This CDR3 spans 15 amino acids. The CDR3 sequence is CASSSRQVSSYEQYF. The CDR3 bases are TGTGCCAGCAGCTCCCGACAGGTTAGCTCCTACGAGCAGTACTTC.

This clonotype has a count of ten or more. The V and J genes are TRBV3-1 and TRBJ2-2, with D unresolved. The CDR3 extends over 14 amino acids. CDR1 is LGHDT and CDR2 is YNNKEL in the germline V gene (reference sequence). Trimming left V 0 bases short and J 5 bases short, with 7 bases between. The DNA of the CDR3 is TGTGCCAGCAGCCAAGAGAGACGAACCGGGGAGCTGTTTTTT. Its protein is CASSQERRTGELFF.